Listed below are T cell receptor beta chains from one sample, sequenced in a study of CD8 T cells in ankylosing spondylitis. TCRdb reanalysed the 5' RACE reads using MiXCR and keeps one entry per CDR3 protein. The sample yields about 440,000 distinct CDR3 sequences, about 15% seen once. The sequenced sample was blood, either unsorted or a sorted T cell fraction (not recorded which). The source is a male donor with ankylosing spondylitis. Both conserved end residues are part of each CDR3. The D gene is left open where the match is weak. The size of a clone is reported for some rows only, either as once, few or many, or as a class for expanded clones.

v_gene: TRBV7-8; abundance: few; d_gene: .; len: 13; j_gene: TRBJ2-7; CDR3nt: TGTGCCAGCAGCGTCGAGAGACAGTACGAGCAGTACTTC; CDR3aa: CASSVERQYEQYF
v_gene: TRBV10-3; abundance: .; d_gene: TRBD1; len: 13; j_gene: TRBJ2-7; CDR3nt: TGTGCCACCAGAGAGGGGGCGCAAAACGAGCAGTACTTC; CDR3aa: CATREGAQNEQYF
v_gene: TRBV7-9; abundance: .; d_gene: TRBD1; len: 13; j_gene: TRBJ1-3; CDR3nt: TGTGCCAGCAGCTTTACAGGGGTAAACACCATATATTTT; CDR3aa: CASSFTGVNTIYF
v_gene: TRBV20-1; abundance: .; d_gene: .; len: 17; j_gene: TRBJ2-2; CDR3nt: TGCAGTGCTAGAGATCGGCCCGGACACCAGAACACCGGGGAGCTGTTTTTT; CDR3aa: CSARDRPGHQNTGELFF
v_gene: TRBV29-1; abundance: few; d_gene: TRBD1; len: 14; j_gene: TRBJ2-3; CDR3nt: TGCAGCGTTCACGACAGGGGCGGAACAGATACGCAGTATTTT; CDR3aa: CSVHDRGGTDTQYF
v_gene: TRBV20-1; abundance: .; d_gene: .; len: 13; j_gene: TRBJ1-4; CDR3nt: TGCAGTGCTAGTCGGACAGCAAATGAAAAACTGTTTTTT; CDR3aa: CSASRTANEKLFF
v_gene: TRBV29-1; abundance: .; d_gene: .; len: 13; j_gene: TRBJ2-1; CDR3nt: TGCAGCGTTGATATCGGGGCCCTCAATGAGCAGTTCTTC; CDR3aa: CSVDIGALNEQFF
v_gene: TRBV7-8; abundance: few; d_gene: .; len: 15; j_gene: TRBJ1-1; CDR3nt: TGTGCCAGCAGCCCCCGGGCCGGTAGATGGACTGAAGCTTTCTTT; CDR3aa: CASSPRAGRWTEAFF
v_gene: TRBV4-3; abundance: .; d_gene: .; len: 17; j_gene: TRBJ1-5; CDR3nt: TGCGCCAGCAGCCAAGATCCACCGGTGGGAGGCAATCAGCCCCAGCATTTT; CDR3aa: CASSQDPPVGGNQPQHF
v_gene: TRBV5-1; abundance: many; d_gene: .; len: 13; j_gene: TRBJ1-2; CDR3nt: TGCGCCAGCAGCTTGGAAGGGTCTTATGGCTACACCTTC; CDR3aa: CASSLEGSYGYTF
v_gene: TRBV20-1; abundance: .; d_gene: .; len: 16; j_gene: TRBJ1-5; CDR3nt: TGCAGTGCTAGAGATCCGGACAGTTACAGTGATCAGCCCCAGCATTTT; CDR3aa: CSARDPDSYSDQPQHF
v_gene: TRBV7-2; abundance: few; d_gene: TRBD1; len: 15; j_gene: TRBJ1-1; CDR3nt: TGTGCCAGCAGCTTAGTTATACAGGGGGCCACTGAAGCTTTCTTT; CDR3aa: CASSLVIQGATEAFF
v_gene: TRBV5-4; abundance: .; d_gene: .; len: 15; j_gene: TRBJ2-7; CDR3nt: TGTGCCAGCAGCGCTAAGGGACGGGCGGGCTACGAGCAGTACTTC; CDR3aa: CASSAKGRAGYEQYF
v_gene: TRBV27; abundance: .; d_gene: .; len: 17; j_gene: TRBJ2-7; CDR3nt: TGTGCCAGCAGTCAGAGCCCCCGAGTAGGCGGCTCCTACGAGCAGTACTTC; CDR3aa: CASSQSPRVGGSYEQYF
v_gene: TRBV7-2; abundance: few; d_gene: .; len: 15; j_gene: TRBJ1-1; CDR3nt: TGTGCCAGCAGCTTTGGTGGACTGTTGAACACTGAAGCTTTCTTT; CDR3aa: CASSFGGLLNTEAFF
v_gene: TRBV6-2/TRBV6-3; abundance: .; d_gene: TRBD2; len: 16; j_gene: TRBJ2-1; CDR3nt: TGTGCCAGCGCCCGGGGGAGGGTAGGTTCCTACAATGAGCAGTTCTTC; CDR3aa: CASARGRVGSYNEQFF
v_gene: TRBV3-1; abundance: .; d_gene: .; len: 15; j_gene: TRBJ1-4; CDR3nt: TGTGCCAGCAGCCAAGAGACAGACTGTAATGAAAAACTGTTTTTT; CDR3aa: CASSQETDCNEKLFF
v_gene: TRBV20-1; abundance: few; d_gene: .; len: 15; j_gene: TRBJ1-5; CDR3nt: TGCAGTGCCCTGCCGACAGGAGATAGCAATCAGCCCCAGCATTTT; CDR3aa: CSALPTGDSNQPQHF
v_gene: TRBV11-2; abundance: few; d_gene: .; len: 14; j_gene: TRBJ2-7; CDR3nt: TGTGCCAGCAGCTTAGACGGGGGATCCTACGAGCAGTACTTC; CDR3aa: CASSLDGGSYEQYF
v_gene: TRBV6-1; abundance: .; d_gene: TRBD2; len: 15; j_gene: TRBJ2-1; CDR3nt: TGTGCCAGCAACGGGGGTAGCGGGTCCTACAATGAGCAGTTCTTC; CDR3aa: CASNGGSGSYNEQFF
v_gene: TRBV10-1; abundance: few; d_gene: .; len: 13; j_gene: TRBJ1-1; CDR3nt: TGCGCCAGCAGTGGGGAAGTGAACACTGAAGCTTTCTTT; CDR3aa: CASSGEVNTEAFF
v_gene: TRBV12-3/TRBV12-4; abundance: few; d_gene: TRBD2; len: 19; j_gene: TRBJ2-2; CDR3nt: TGTGCCAGCAGTCCGCAGCGTCCGGGTTGGCGGGAGGAACCCGGGGAGCTGTTTTTT; CDR3aa: CASSPQRPGWREEPGELFF
v_gene: TRBV10-3; abundance: .; d_gene: .; len: 13; j_gene: TRBJ2-1; CDR3nt: TGTGCCATCACCGGGAGCTCCTACAATGAGCAGTTCTTC; CDR3aa: CAITGSSYNEQFF
v_gene: TRBV29-1; abundance: .; d_gene: TRBD1; len: 14; j_gene: TRBJ1-2; CDR3nt: TGCAGCGTTGAAGGGACAGGGGGCCCCTATGGCTACACCTTC; CDR3aa: CSVEGTGGPYGYTF
v_gene: TRBV11-2; abundance: few; d_gene: TRBD2; len: 19; j_gene: TRBJ2-5; CDR3nt: TGTGCCAGCAGCCCCAGGGTAAAAGCGGGAGTGGCATTTCAAGAGACCCAGTACTTC; CDR3aa: CASSPRVKAGVAFQETQYF
v_gene: TRBV15; abundance: few; d_gene: .; len: 15; j_gene: TRBJ1-2; CDR3nt: TGTGCCACCAGCAGGGAAGAGGCAGGGAACTATGGCTACACCTTC; CDR3aa: CATSREEAGNYGYTF
v_gene: TRBV20-1; abundance: many; d_gene: .; len: 15; j_gene: TRBJ2-1; CDR3nt: TGCAGTGCTAGAAAGACGCGGGGGCCCTACAATGAGCAGTTCTTC; CDR3aa: CSARKTRGPYNEQFF
v_gene: TRBV2; abundance: .; d_gene: TRBD2; len: 15; j_gene: TRBJ2-1; CDR3nt: TGTGCCAGCACCGCGGGGAGGGGTTCCTACAATGAGCAGTTCTTC; CDR3aa: CASTAGRGSYNEQFF
v_gene: TRBV12-3/TRBV12-4; abundance: few; d_gene: TRBD1; len: 14; j_gene: TRBJ2-5; CDR3nt: TGTGCTAGCAGTCCGCCGGGACAGATGGAGACCCAGTACTTC; CDR3aa: CASSPPGQMETQYF
v_gene: TRBV10-3; abundance: .; d_gene: TRBD2; len: 15; j_gene: TRBJ2-7; CDR3nt: TGTGCCATCAGTGGGTCACTAGCGGGCCCCTCCGAGCAGTACTTC; CDR3aa: CAISGSLAGPSEQYF
v_gene: TRBV5-1; abundance: .; d_gene: TRBD2; len: 17; j_gene: TRBJ2-1; CDR3nt: TGCGCCAGCAGGCGGGCCGGGGCGGGAGGGCCGAGCAATGAGCAGTTCTTC; CDR3aa: CASRRAGAGGPSNEQFF
v_gene: TRBV15; abundance: few; d_gene: TRBD1; len: 14; j_gene: TRBJ2-3; CDR3nt: TGTGCCACCAGCACCGGGACAGGGGCAGATACGCAGTATTTT; CDR3aa: CATSTGTGADTQYF
v_gene: TRBV20-1; abundance: .; d_gene: .; len: 15; j_gene: TRBJ2-7; CDR3nt: TGCAGTGCTAGAGATCCCCTAGGGTCGTCCTACGAGCAGTACTTC; CDR3aa: CSARDPLGSSYEQYF
v_gene: TRBV7-2; abundance: many; d_gene: .; len: 16; j_gene: TRBJ1-4; CDR3nt: TGTGCCAGCAGCCGAGGGACTCTCGGGATGGGCGGGAAACTGTTTTTT; CDR3aa: CASSRGTLGMGGKLFF
v_gene: TRBV7-2; abundance: .; d_gene: .; len: 13; j_gene: TRBJ2-7; CDR3nt: TGTGCCAGCAGCTTGGGGTGGGGGGACGAGCAGTACTTC; CDR3aa: CASSLGWGDEQYF
v_gene: TRBV29-1; abundance: many; d_gene: TRBD2; len: 14; j_gene: TRBJ2-3; CDR3nt: TGCAGCGCGGGGACTAGCGGGGGGACAGATACGCAGTATTTT; CDR3aa: CSAGTSGGTDTQYF
v_gene: TRBV9; abundance: once; d_gene: .; len: 15; j_gene: TRBJ2-3; CDR3nt: TGTGCCTCCGCTATGGCCGAGGGGATTGCAGATACGCAGTATTTT; CDR3aa: CASAMAEGIADTQYF
v_gene: TRBV5-1; abundance: .; d_gene: TRBD1; len: 13; j_gene: TRBJ1-1; CDR3nt: TGCGCCAGCAGCGGGGCAGGGGGTACTGAAGCTTTCTTT; CDR3aa: CASSGAGGTEAFF
v_gene: TRBV25-1; abundance: few; d_gene: .; len: 14; j_gene: TRBJ1-1; CDR3nt: TGTGCCAGCAGTTTAGCCGGGGGGGGCGGTGAAGCTTTCTTT; CDR3aa: CASSLAGGGGEAFF
v_gene: TRBV2; abundance: .; d_gene: .; len: 15; j_gene: TRBJ1-1; CDR3nt: TGTGCCAGCATGCGGCAGGGTGTAGTGAACACTGAAGCTTTCTTT; CDR3aa: CASMRQGVVNTEAFF
v_gene: TRBV6-5; abundance: .; d_gene: .; len: 15; j_gene: TRBJ2-7; CDR3nt: TGTGCCAGCAGTTACGGGAATAGCGGCTCCTACGAGCAGTACTTC; CDR3aa: CASSYGNSGSYEQYF
v_gene: TRBV5-1; abundance: few; d_gene: TRBD1; len: 14; j_gene: TRBJ1-5; CDR3nt: TGCGCCAGCAGGGGCGAGGGACAGGGGCAGCCCCAGCATTTT; CDR3aa: CASRGEGQGQPQHF
v_gene: TRBV7-3; abundance: .; d_gene: TRBD1; len: 15; j_gene: TRBJ2-2; CDR3nt: TGTGCCAGCAGCCCTTACAGGGGGCCCACCGGGGAGCTGTTTTTT; CDR3aa: CASSPYRGPTGELFF
v_gene: TRBV5-1; abundance: .; d_gene: TRBD1; len: 14; j_gene: TRBJ2-7; CDR3nt: TGCGCCAGCAGCTTGGTAACAGGGGGCGACGAGCAGTACTTC; CDR3aa: CASSLVTGGDEQYF
v_gene: TRBV2; abundance: .; d_gene: TRBD2; len: 15; j_gene: TRBJ2-2; CDR3nt: TGTGCCAGCACAACTAGCGGCAAGTACACCGGGGAGCTGTTTTTT; CDR3aa: CASTTSGKYTGELFF
v_gene: TRBV20-1; abundance: .; d_gene: TRBD2; len: 17; j_gene: TRBJ2-3; CDR3nt: TGCAGTGCTAGAGATTGGGTCTCTAGCGGGACCACAGATACGCAGTATTTT; CDR3aa: CSARDWVSSGTTDTQYF
v_gene: TRBV28; abundance: .; d_gene: TRBD2; len: 18; j_gene: TRBJ2-2; CDR3nt: TGTGCCAGCAGCTCCTGGTCTCGCGGGAGTAAGGACACCGGGGAGCTGTTTTTT; CDR3aa: CASSSWSRGSKDTGELFF
v_gene: TRBV20-1; abundance: few; d_gene: TRBD2; len: 16; j_gene: TRBJ2-1; CDR3nt: TGCAGTGCTAGACGGCGGGGGGCCCCGGGGGGGAATGAGCAGTTCTTC; CDR3aa: CSARRRGAPGGNEQFF
v_gene: TRBV20-1; abundance: few; d_gene: .; len: 13; j_gene: TRBJ2-5; CDR3nt: TGCAGTGCTAGTCTGTCAGTCCAAGAGACCCAGTACTTC; CDR3aa: CSASLSVQETQYF
v_gene: TRBV2; abundance: few; d_gene: .; len: 15; j_gene: TRBJ1-1; CDR3nt: TGTGCCAGCCACGAGGGGGGGTTTGGGAACACTGAAGCTTTCTTT; CDR3aa: CASHEGGFGNTEAFF
v_gene: TRBV24-1; abundance: few; d_gene: TRBD1; len: 16; j_gene: TRBJ2-1; CDR3nt: TGTGCCACCAGTGTCCCGGGACAGGGCGCCTACAATGAGCAGTTCTTC; CDR3aa: CATSVPGQGAYNEQFF
v_gene: TRBV2; abundance: few; d_gene: TRBD1; len: 15; j_gene: TRBJ2-1; CDR3nt: TGTGCCAGCAGCGTACTGGGACAGGCCTACAATGAGCAGTTCTTC; CDR3aa: CASSVLGQAYNEQFF
v_gene: TRBV2; abundance: few; d_gene: TRBD1; len: 14; j_gene: TRBJ1-2; CDR3nt: TGTGCCAGCAACGACAGGGGGCGAGACTATGGCTACACCTTC; CDR3aa: CASNDRGRDYGYTF
v_gene: TRBV6-1; abundance: few; d_gene: TRBD2; len: 16; j_gene: TRBJ2-2; CDR3nt: TGTGCCAGCAGTCCGAATGGACTAGCGGGAGCCGGGGAGCTGTTTTTT; CDR3aa: CASSPNGLAGAGELFF